Shown below are 13 T cell receptor beta chains from a single sample sequenced in a study of CD8 T cells in ankylosing spondylitis. TCRdb re-analysed the 5' RACE reads in MiXCR, keeping a single row per CDR3 protein. Altogether approximately 150,000 distinct CDR3 sequences are present, 25% to 35% being singletons, with the ten largest covering about 6.3%. The sample consisted of synovial fluid, either unsorted or a sorted T cell fraction (not recorded which). These receptors originate from a male donor with ankylosing spondylitis.

The CDR3 DNA is TGCAGCGTTCTAAAGGGGGATGTGGGGGCGAGCGAGCAGTACTTC. This codes for CSVLKGDVGASEQYF. V and J are TRBV29-1 and TRBJ2-7; perhaps TRBD1 as D (6 bases). Germline CDR1 SQVTM, CDR2 ANQGSEA. Trimming stripped 5 bases from V and 6 bases from J, with 23 bases between. CDR3 length: 15 residues.

This chain links TRBV9 with TRBJ2-5, with D perhaps TRBD2 (6 bases). CDR1 SGDLS and CDR2 YYNGEE come from the germline V gene. This CDR3 contains 16 residues. Deletions cut 2 bases from V and 5 bases from J, with 19 bases between. CDR3 residues: CASSVSQGRGIETQYF. For the CDR3, the DNA is TGTGCCAGCAGCGTTTCCCAGGGACGGGGGATCGAGACCCAGTACTTC.

The chain employs TRBV20-1 and TRBJ2-7; TRBD1 is a possible D gene (6 bases). The CDR3 is made up of 14 amino acids. Germline-derived CDR1 and CDR2 are DFQATT and SNEGSKA (reference sequence). Trimming cost V 3 bases and J 8 bases, with 20 bases left between them. CDR3 DNA: TGCAGTGCTAGGGGAGACAGGCCCCGGGACCAGCAGTACTTC. Its translation: CSARGDRPRDQQYF.

In this sample, this clonotype turned up a few times. The chain carries TRBV7-2 and TRBJ1-2; D unresolved. Germline lookup yields CDR1 SGHTA and CDR2 FQGNSA. V dropped 4 bases and J dropped 2 bases, with 2 bases sitting between them. The CDR3 has 11 amino acids. The CDR3 nucleotides are TGTGCCAGCAGCTCGAACTATGGCTACACCTTC. Its protein product is CASSSNYGYTF. The full variable domain, completed using reference TRBV7-2 and TRBJ1-2, is GAGVSQSPSNKVTEKGKDVELRCDPISGHTALYWYRQSLGQGLEFLIYFQGNSAPDKSGLPSDRFSAERTGGSVSTLTIQRTQQEDSAVYLCASSSNYGYTFGSGTRLTVV.

This clonotype was seen ten or more times. This chain connects TRBV7-8 to TRBJ1-4; TRBD1 aligns across 7 bases. The CDR3 length is 13 residues. Looked up from germline, CDR1 is SGHVS and CDR2 is FQNEAQ. V gave up 6 bases and J gave up 7 bases; unmatched junction bases: 5. CDR3 DNA: TGTGCCAGCAGTAAGGGGGCGCGTGAAAAACTGTTTTTT. Its translation is CASSKGAREKLFF.

V is TRBV11-2 and J is TRBJ2-3; TRBD1 aligns across 12 bases. Germline V gene lookup returns CDR1 SGHAT and CDR2 FQNNGV. This CDR3 contains 16 residues. J gave up 7 bases and V 0 bases, and 5 bases lay outside the gene matches. CDR3 sequence reads: CASSLDGGQGAYTQYF. The CDR3 nucleotides are TGTGCCAGCAGCTTAGATGGGGGACAGGGGGCCTATACGCAGTATTTT.

The chain uses TRBV20-1 and TRBJ2-5; unclear D gene. The ends were cut back, 6 bases at V and 1 base at J, with 12 bases in the middle. The V gene's germline CDR1 is DFQATT and CDR2 SNEGSKA (reference sequence). This CDR3 spans 13 amino acids. The CDR3 sequence: CSAPFGPQETQYF. Written as DNA, the CDR3 is TGCAGTGCCCCCTTTGGACCCCAAGAGACCCAGTACTTC.

This clonotype was observed a few times. The rearrangement joins TRBV20-1 to TRBJ1-1; no definite D call. Germline values: CDR1 DFQATT, CDR2 SNEGSKA (reference sequence). Trimming pared 4 bases from V and 1 base from J, leaving 4 bases between. CDR3 size: 11 residues. For the CDR3, the DNA is TGCAGTGCTATGAAGAACACTGAAGCTTTCTTT. Translated, it gives CSAMKNTEAFF.

This clonotype was seen only once. The chain employs TRBV7-9 and TRBJ2-7; D is perhaps TRBD2 (7 bases). Between the trimmed V and J ends, which lost 6 bases and 6 bases, there was a span of 15 bases. Germline-derived CDR1 and CDR2 are SEHNR and FQNEAQ (reference sequence). This CDR3 comprises 13 residues. The CDR3, as DNA: TGTGCCAGCAGGCCGGCTGGGGGGGCCGAGCAGTACTTC. Encoded protein: CASRPAGGAEQYF.

The rearrangement joins TRBV29-1 to TRBJ2-5, with D possibly matching TRBD2 (6 bases). V was clipped by 6 bases and J by 5 bases, with 16 bases between them. This CDR3 has 13 amino acids. CDR1 SQVTM and CDR2 ANQGSEA come from the germline V gene. This CDR3 reads CSVAGTAWETQYF. DNA of the CDR3: TGCAGCGTCGCCGGGACTGCATGGGAGACCCAGTACTTC.

This clonotype was recorded many times. CDR3 DNA sequence: TGTGCCAGCAGCTCAGCTCCGGGACTAAGTCAGGAGACCCAGTACTTC. It codes for CASSSAPGLSQETQYF. The chain couples TRBV5-8 to TRBJ2-5, with 7 bases identical to TRBD2. The germline V gene has CDR1 SGHTS and CDR2 YDEGEE. This CDR3 comprises 16 residues. V dropped 3 bases and J dropped 5; count of bases not matched to a gene: 13.

The chain has TRBV19 and TRBJ1-5, with a possible D match to TRBD1 (5 bases). The germline V and J ends were trimmed by 7 bases and 0 bases, with 13 bases remaining between them. CDR1 LNHDA and CDR2 SQIVND come from the germline V gene (reference sequence). The CDR3 covers 15 residues. CDR3 DNA: TGTGCCAGTAAAAGGACACTAAATAGCAATCAGCCCCAGCATTTT. This codes for CASKRTLNSNQPQHF.

J is TRBJ1-2 and V is TRBV5-1, with D maybe TRBD1 (5 bases). V was shortened by 1 base and J by 4 bases, with 11 bases between the two germline ends. The CDR3 has 14 amino acids. The germline gives CDR1 SGHRS, CDR2 YFSETQ. This chain's CDR3 is CASSLQGGGYGYTF. The CDR3 bases are TGCGCCAGCAGCTTGCAGGGAGGAGGCTATGGCTACACCTTC.